This T cell receptor (beta chain) was obtained from a study of cytomegalovirus exposure and HLA in healthy donors. PCR amplification relied on 60 Vbeta primers (plus 13 Jbeta primers). Profiling relied on immunoSEQ multiplex PCR, and the TCRdb table lists in-frame clones only, not all of them. The repertoire holds a few hundred thousand clones, with 72% as singletons. CDR3 size: 13 residues. The germline gives CDR1 SGHTA, CDR2 FQGNSA. V shed 5 bases and J 9 bases; nucleotides not matched to a gene: 7. The J gene is TRBJ2-1, the V gene TRBV7-2; 7 bases map to TRBD2. Sequenced material: PBMCs. The clonotype originates from a female donor in good health and CMV-seronegative. DNA for the CDR3: TGTGCCAGCAGCACCCGGTGGGAGGGTGAGCAGTTCTTC. Translating gives CASSTRWEGEQFF.